The text below deals with one T cell receptor (beta chain). PCR involved 60 Vbeta and 13 Jbeta primers. TCRdb's copy holds only in-frame clones and misses some; the assay was immunoSEQ multiplex PCR. The sample holds about 120,000 clones, 80% to 85% seen once. This entry belongs to a study of cytomegalovirus exposure and HLA in healthy donors. Germline CDR1 reads GTSNPN; CDR2 reads SVGIG (reference sequence). This CDR3 is 14 amino acids long. Sequences were obtained from PBMCs. The V gene is TRBV30, the J gene TRBJ2-5, with D perhaps matching TRBD2 (6 bases). The J call may be faulty, since TRBJ2-7 better matches the DNA end. This receptor was obtained from a woman aged 35 to 49 in good health and CMV-seronegative. The CDR3 region has the DNA TGTGCCTGGAGTGTACCGGAGGGCAGGGACGAGCAGTACTTC. Residues: CAWSVPEGRDEQYF.